A selection of T cell receptor beta chains follows, all from one sample in a study of shared clonotypes between healthy human individuals. The assay was immunoSEQ multiplex PCR, and TCRdb's table has in-frame clones only and misses some. The data contain roughly 640,000 clones, about 97% of them singletons. Sequencing was performed on naive CD4+ T cells sorted from blood. The receptors were gathered from a young woman in good health. Both conserved end residues are part of each CDR3. Each record gives: J gene, clone size, D gene, V gene, CDR3 DNA, CDR3 protein. A D gene is named only where the DNA matches it firmly. Only some rows state a clone size, as once, few, many or a class for expanded clones.

>TRBJ2-7|.|TRBD1|TRBV6-1
TGTGCCAGCACCGGACAGGTCTCAGGGATCGAGCAGTACTTC
CASTGQVSGIEQYF
>TRBJ2-2|.|TRBD2|TRBV29-1
TGCAGCGGGAGGGAGGGTCTGGACACCGGGGAGCTGTTTTTT
CSGREGLDTGELFF
>TRBJ2-3|.|.|TRBV28
TGTGCCAGCAGTTTATCCCCTCTTAGAGATACGCAGTATTTT
CASSLSPLRDTQYF
>TRBJ1-5|few|.|TRBV10-3
TGTGCCATCAGTGGCGGGGAGGCCAATCAGCCCCAGCATTTT
CAISGGEANQPQHF
>TRBJ2-2|once|.|TRBV29-1
TGCAGCGCTTTGGGAGTCCTGGCGAACACCGGGGAGCTGTTTTTT
CSALGVLANTGELFF
>TRBJ1-5|.|.|TRBV4-1
TGCGCCAGCGATTTGGCGTGGGGGCTCAATCAGCCCCAGCATTTT
CASDLAWGLNQPQHF
>TRBJ2-3|.|TRBD2|TRBV9
TGTGCCAGCAGCCCCGAATCTAGCGGGAAGACAGATACGCAGTATTTT
CASSPESSGKTDTQYF
>TRBJ2-2|.|.|TRBV27
TGTGCCTCAAGACAGTCCGCGGGCACCGGGGAGCTGTTTTTT
CASRQSAGTGELFF
>TRBJ2-4|.|.|TRBV27
TGTGCCAGCAGACCACAGGGAGCCAAAAACATTCAGTACTTC
CASRPQGAKNIQYF
>TRBJ1-1|.|.|TRBV5-1
TGCGCCAGCAGCTGGAGGGGGACACCGAACACTGAAGCTTTCTTT
CASSWRGTPNTEAFF
>TRBJ2-1|.|TRBD2|TRBV5-1
TGCGCCAGCAGCTCCACTAGCGGGAGTTTTGGTGAGCAGTTCTTC
CASSSTSGSFGEQFF
>TRBJ1-5|.|.|TRBV5-1
TGCGCCAGCAGCCAGGACGGTTATAATCAGCCCCAGCATTTT
CASSQDGYNQPQHF
>TRBJ2-7|.|.|TRBV5-1
TGCGCCAGCAGTGTCGGAGACAGCTCCTACGAGCAGTACTTC
CASSVGDSSYEQYF
>TRBJ2-1|.|TRBD2|TRBV9
TGTGCCAGCAGCACCCGTGGACTAGCGGCCTACAATGAGCAGTTCTTC
CASSTRGLAAYNEQFF
>TRBJ1-1|.|TRBD1|TRBV10-3
TGTGCCATCAGCGCCAACAGGGGCGGGAACACTGAAGCTTTCTTT
CAISANRGGNTEAFF
>TRBJ2-1|.|.|TRBV11-2
TGTGCCAGCAGCTTACGGCTGGGGGCGGGTGAGCAGTTCTTC
CASSLRLGAGEQFF
>TRBJ2-5|.|TRBD1|TRBV11-2
TGTGCCAGCAGCTTAGGGGGACAGTCCAAAGAGACCCAGTACTTC
CASSLGGQSKETQYF
>TRBJ2-1|.|.|TRBV7-9
TGTGCCAGCAGCCCCGGGATCGTCGATGAGCAGTTCTTC
CASSPGIVDEQFF
>TRBJ1-5|.|TRBD1|TRBV28
TGTGCCAGCAGTAACAACCAGGGGGCAAGCAATCAGCCCCAGCATTTT
CASSNNQGASNQPQHF
>TRBJ2-5|.|TRBD2|TRBV6-1
TGTGCCTTTAGCGGGCTCCAAGAGACCCAGTACTTC
CAFSGLQETQYF
>TRBJ1-1|.|TRBD1|TRBV28
TGTGCCAGCAGAACCGGGACAGTTGGAGCTTTCTTT
CASRTGTVGAFF
>TRBJ2-3|.|TRBD2|TRBV13
TGTGCCAGCAGCTCGAGGACTAGCTCGTCTAGCACAGATACGCAGTATTTT
CASSSRTSSSSTDTQYF
>TRBJ1-1|once|.|TRBV29-1
TGCAGCGTTGCTGGGGATAACACTGAAGCTTTCTTT
CSVAGDNTEAFF
>TRBJ2-7|.|.|TRBV28
TGTGCCAGCAGTTTAGCGGGTCAGGGCAAGAACGAGCAGTACTTC
CASSLAGQGKNEQYF
>TRBJ2-3|.|TRBD2|TRBV7-2
TGTGCCAGCAGCTTAGGGAGACTAGCGGGCACAGATACGCAGTATTTT
CASSLGRLAGTDTQYF
>TRBJ2-2|.|.|TRBV10-3
TGTGCCATCAAAGGGCAGGCGAACACCGGGGAGCTGTTTTTT
CAIKGQANTGELFF
>TRBJ1-2|.|.|TRBV29-1
TGCAGCGTTGTAAAGGGTGTTTATGGCTACACCTTC
CSVVKGVYGYTF
>TRBJ2-5|.|.|TRBV9
TGTGCCAGCAGCGCGGACTCCCGGAGGGAGACCCAGTACTTC
CASSADSRRETQYF
>TRBJ1-4|.|.|TRBV10-3
TGTGCCATCAGTGAGTCTACAGTTGGAGAAAAACTGTTTTTT
CAISESTVGEKLFF
>TRBJ2-3|.|.|TRBV5-5
TGTGCCAGCAGCTTGGTTCAGCGAAGCACAGATACGCAGTATTTT
CASSLVQRSTDTQYF
>TRBJ2-7|.|.|TRBV2
TGTGCCAGCAAAAGGGGTCTGGCTTCCTACGAGCAGTACTTC
CASKRGLASYEQYF
>TRBJ1-5|.|.|TRBV5-5
TGTGCCAGCAGCTTGGCCCCGACTGGCAATCAGCCCCAGCATTTT
CASSLAPTGNQPQHF
>TRBJ1-5|few|.|TRBV15
TGTGCCACCAGCAGAGTACAGGTCAATCAGCCCCAGCATTTT
CATSRVQVNQPQHF
>TRBJ2-2|once|TRBD2|TRBV2
TGTGCCAGCAGTGGCCTAGCGGACACCGGGGAGCTGTTTTTT
CASSGLADTGELFF
>TRBJ2-1|.|TRBD1|TRBV18
TGTGCCAGCTCACCGACAGGGGGGGTAGAGCAGTTCTTC
CASSPTGGVEQFF
>TRBJ2-1|.|.|TRBV10-3
TGTGCCATCAGTGACCCTTCCACTAGTTCCTACAATGAGCAGTTCTTC
CAISDPSTSSYNEQFF
>TRBJ2-7|.|.|TRBV9
TGTGCCAGCAGCGTAGGGTCCCGGGTGGGGCCCTACGAGCAGTACTTC
CASSVGSRVGPYEQYF
>TRBJ2-7|.|TRBD2|TRBV28
TGTGCCAGCAGTTTATTGACTAGCTTATGGTCCCCCACCTACGAGCAGTACTTC
CASSLLTSLWSPTYEQYF
>TRBJ2-5|.|TRBD2|TRBV5-1
TGCGCCAGCAGCTTGTTTGCTAGCGGGAGCTTAGAGACCCAGTACTTC
CASSLFASGSLETQYF
>TRBJ2-6|.|TRBD1|TRBV5-5
TGTGCCAGCAGCAAGACAGGGTTGGGCTCTGGGGCCAACGTCCTGACTTTC
CASSKTGLGSGANVLTF
>TRBJ1-3|.|.|TRBV11-2
TGTGCCAGCAGCTTAGATCCCCCGGGGTCTGGAAACACCATATATTTT
CASSLDPPGSGNTIYF
>TRBJ2-7|.|TRBD2|TRBV29-1
TGCAGCGTTGTTATACCGCGGGGACTAGCGGATCTGTTCGAGCAGTACTTC
CSVVIPRGLADLFEQYF
>TRBJ2-1|.|TRBD2|TRBV5-1
TGCGCCAGCAGCCTGAGCGGGAGCTCCTACAATGAGCAGTTCTTC
CASSLSGSSYNEQFF
>TRBJ2-7|.|.|TRBV21-1
TGTGACTCCTTCGTTATTTTCTACGAGCAGTACTTC
CDSFVIFYEQYF
>TRBJ2-3|.|TRBD2|TRBV11-2
TGTGCCAGCAGCTGGGCTGGGACTAGCAAAACCCGGGCGGCAGATACGCAGTATTTT
CASSWAGTSKTRAADTQYF
>TRBJ1-5|.|.|TRBV19
TGTGCCAGTAGTAACTACCGGGACACATATAGCAATCAGCCCCAGCATTTT
CASSNYRDTYSNQPQHF
>TRBJ1-1|.|.|TRBV19
TGTGCCAGTAGTATTCTCCAGGGAGGTACTGAAGCTTTCTTT
CASSILQGGTEAFF
>TRBJ2-7|.|.|TRBV30
TGTGCCTGGAGTATCGGCTACGAGCAGTACTTC
CAWSIGYEQYF
>TRBJ1-5|.|TRBD1|TRBV19
TGTGCCAGTAGTGTCCTTCACGGACAGGGTGGCCAGCCCCAGCATTTT
CASSVLHGQGGQPQHF
>TRBJ2-7|.|.|TRBV27
TGTGCCAGCAGTTTAAAGGGTTCGGGGGCGGGCACCGCCTACGAGCAGTACTTC
CASSLKGSGAGTAYEQYF
>TRBJ1-3|once|.|TRBV6-9
TGTGCCAGCAGATCCGGGGGAAACACCATATATTTT
CASRSGGNTIYF
>TRBJ2-7|.|.|TRBV2
TGTGCCAGCAGGCTACTCGGCACCTCCTACGAGCAGTACTTC
CASRLLGTSYEQYF
>TRBJ2-5|.|.|TRBV11-2
TGTGCCAGCAGCTTAGATAGGCCCCAGGAGCAGTACTTC
CASSLDRPQEQYF
>TRBJ2-3|.|TRBD2|TRBV11-2
TGTGCCAGCAGCTTAATAGCGGGGTGGAGCACAGATACGCAGTATTTT
CASSLIAGWSTDTQYF
>TRBJ2-3|.|TRBD2|TRBV11-2
TGTGCCAGCAGACTAGCGGGAGGGAGCACAGATACGCAGTATTTT
CASRLAGGSTDTQYF